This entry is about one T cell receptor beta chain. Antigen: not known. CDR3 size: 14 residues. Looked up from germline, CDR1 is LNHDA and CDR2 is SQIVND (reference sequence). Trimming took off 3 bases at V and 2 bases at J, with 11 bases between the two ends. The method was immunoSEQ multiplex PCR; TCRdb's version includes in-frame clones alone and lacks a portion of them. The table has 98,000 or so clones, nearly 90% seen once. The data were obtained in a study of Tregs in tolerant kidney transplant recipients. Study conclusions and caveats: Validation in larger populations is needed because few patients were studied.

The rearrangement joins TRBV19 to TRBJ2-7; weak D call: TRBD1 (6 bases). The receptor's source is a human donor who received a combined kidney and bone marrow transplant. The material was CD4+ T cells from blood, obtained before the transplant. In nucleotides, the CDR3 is TGTGCCAGTAGTATTACACAGGGTACCTACGAGCAGTACTTC. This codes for CASSITQGTYEQYF.